The source of this T cell receptor (beta chain) is a study of patients and donors after allogeneic stem cell transplantation. TCRdb re-called the RT-PCR reads with MiXCR, one entry per CDR3 protein. The repertoire includes roughly 960,000 distinct CDR3 sequences, about a sixth of them detected once, and around 5.5% sits in the top ten. This clonotype has just a few counts. The germline CDR1 and CDR2 sequences are SGDLS and YYNGEE. V was trimmed by 4 bases and J by 2 bases, leaving 22 bases between them. The CDR3 runs to 17 residues. The sample was blood, either unsorted or a sorted T cell fraction (not recorded which). The receptor's source is a human donor who was either an allogeneic HSCT recipient or a stem cell or donor lymphocyte infusion donor (not recorded which). It is not recorded whose cells these are; they may come from a transplant donor. This chain connects TRBV9 to TRBJ2-7; D is perhaps TRBD2 (5 bases). CDR3 sequence reads: CASSPSGRSDSPYEQYF. The CDR3 bases are TGTGCCAGCAGCCCATCGGGGAGATCGGACTCCCCCTACGAGCAGTACTTC.